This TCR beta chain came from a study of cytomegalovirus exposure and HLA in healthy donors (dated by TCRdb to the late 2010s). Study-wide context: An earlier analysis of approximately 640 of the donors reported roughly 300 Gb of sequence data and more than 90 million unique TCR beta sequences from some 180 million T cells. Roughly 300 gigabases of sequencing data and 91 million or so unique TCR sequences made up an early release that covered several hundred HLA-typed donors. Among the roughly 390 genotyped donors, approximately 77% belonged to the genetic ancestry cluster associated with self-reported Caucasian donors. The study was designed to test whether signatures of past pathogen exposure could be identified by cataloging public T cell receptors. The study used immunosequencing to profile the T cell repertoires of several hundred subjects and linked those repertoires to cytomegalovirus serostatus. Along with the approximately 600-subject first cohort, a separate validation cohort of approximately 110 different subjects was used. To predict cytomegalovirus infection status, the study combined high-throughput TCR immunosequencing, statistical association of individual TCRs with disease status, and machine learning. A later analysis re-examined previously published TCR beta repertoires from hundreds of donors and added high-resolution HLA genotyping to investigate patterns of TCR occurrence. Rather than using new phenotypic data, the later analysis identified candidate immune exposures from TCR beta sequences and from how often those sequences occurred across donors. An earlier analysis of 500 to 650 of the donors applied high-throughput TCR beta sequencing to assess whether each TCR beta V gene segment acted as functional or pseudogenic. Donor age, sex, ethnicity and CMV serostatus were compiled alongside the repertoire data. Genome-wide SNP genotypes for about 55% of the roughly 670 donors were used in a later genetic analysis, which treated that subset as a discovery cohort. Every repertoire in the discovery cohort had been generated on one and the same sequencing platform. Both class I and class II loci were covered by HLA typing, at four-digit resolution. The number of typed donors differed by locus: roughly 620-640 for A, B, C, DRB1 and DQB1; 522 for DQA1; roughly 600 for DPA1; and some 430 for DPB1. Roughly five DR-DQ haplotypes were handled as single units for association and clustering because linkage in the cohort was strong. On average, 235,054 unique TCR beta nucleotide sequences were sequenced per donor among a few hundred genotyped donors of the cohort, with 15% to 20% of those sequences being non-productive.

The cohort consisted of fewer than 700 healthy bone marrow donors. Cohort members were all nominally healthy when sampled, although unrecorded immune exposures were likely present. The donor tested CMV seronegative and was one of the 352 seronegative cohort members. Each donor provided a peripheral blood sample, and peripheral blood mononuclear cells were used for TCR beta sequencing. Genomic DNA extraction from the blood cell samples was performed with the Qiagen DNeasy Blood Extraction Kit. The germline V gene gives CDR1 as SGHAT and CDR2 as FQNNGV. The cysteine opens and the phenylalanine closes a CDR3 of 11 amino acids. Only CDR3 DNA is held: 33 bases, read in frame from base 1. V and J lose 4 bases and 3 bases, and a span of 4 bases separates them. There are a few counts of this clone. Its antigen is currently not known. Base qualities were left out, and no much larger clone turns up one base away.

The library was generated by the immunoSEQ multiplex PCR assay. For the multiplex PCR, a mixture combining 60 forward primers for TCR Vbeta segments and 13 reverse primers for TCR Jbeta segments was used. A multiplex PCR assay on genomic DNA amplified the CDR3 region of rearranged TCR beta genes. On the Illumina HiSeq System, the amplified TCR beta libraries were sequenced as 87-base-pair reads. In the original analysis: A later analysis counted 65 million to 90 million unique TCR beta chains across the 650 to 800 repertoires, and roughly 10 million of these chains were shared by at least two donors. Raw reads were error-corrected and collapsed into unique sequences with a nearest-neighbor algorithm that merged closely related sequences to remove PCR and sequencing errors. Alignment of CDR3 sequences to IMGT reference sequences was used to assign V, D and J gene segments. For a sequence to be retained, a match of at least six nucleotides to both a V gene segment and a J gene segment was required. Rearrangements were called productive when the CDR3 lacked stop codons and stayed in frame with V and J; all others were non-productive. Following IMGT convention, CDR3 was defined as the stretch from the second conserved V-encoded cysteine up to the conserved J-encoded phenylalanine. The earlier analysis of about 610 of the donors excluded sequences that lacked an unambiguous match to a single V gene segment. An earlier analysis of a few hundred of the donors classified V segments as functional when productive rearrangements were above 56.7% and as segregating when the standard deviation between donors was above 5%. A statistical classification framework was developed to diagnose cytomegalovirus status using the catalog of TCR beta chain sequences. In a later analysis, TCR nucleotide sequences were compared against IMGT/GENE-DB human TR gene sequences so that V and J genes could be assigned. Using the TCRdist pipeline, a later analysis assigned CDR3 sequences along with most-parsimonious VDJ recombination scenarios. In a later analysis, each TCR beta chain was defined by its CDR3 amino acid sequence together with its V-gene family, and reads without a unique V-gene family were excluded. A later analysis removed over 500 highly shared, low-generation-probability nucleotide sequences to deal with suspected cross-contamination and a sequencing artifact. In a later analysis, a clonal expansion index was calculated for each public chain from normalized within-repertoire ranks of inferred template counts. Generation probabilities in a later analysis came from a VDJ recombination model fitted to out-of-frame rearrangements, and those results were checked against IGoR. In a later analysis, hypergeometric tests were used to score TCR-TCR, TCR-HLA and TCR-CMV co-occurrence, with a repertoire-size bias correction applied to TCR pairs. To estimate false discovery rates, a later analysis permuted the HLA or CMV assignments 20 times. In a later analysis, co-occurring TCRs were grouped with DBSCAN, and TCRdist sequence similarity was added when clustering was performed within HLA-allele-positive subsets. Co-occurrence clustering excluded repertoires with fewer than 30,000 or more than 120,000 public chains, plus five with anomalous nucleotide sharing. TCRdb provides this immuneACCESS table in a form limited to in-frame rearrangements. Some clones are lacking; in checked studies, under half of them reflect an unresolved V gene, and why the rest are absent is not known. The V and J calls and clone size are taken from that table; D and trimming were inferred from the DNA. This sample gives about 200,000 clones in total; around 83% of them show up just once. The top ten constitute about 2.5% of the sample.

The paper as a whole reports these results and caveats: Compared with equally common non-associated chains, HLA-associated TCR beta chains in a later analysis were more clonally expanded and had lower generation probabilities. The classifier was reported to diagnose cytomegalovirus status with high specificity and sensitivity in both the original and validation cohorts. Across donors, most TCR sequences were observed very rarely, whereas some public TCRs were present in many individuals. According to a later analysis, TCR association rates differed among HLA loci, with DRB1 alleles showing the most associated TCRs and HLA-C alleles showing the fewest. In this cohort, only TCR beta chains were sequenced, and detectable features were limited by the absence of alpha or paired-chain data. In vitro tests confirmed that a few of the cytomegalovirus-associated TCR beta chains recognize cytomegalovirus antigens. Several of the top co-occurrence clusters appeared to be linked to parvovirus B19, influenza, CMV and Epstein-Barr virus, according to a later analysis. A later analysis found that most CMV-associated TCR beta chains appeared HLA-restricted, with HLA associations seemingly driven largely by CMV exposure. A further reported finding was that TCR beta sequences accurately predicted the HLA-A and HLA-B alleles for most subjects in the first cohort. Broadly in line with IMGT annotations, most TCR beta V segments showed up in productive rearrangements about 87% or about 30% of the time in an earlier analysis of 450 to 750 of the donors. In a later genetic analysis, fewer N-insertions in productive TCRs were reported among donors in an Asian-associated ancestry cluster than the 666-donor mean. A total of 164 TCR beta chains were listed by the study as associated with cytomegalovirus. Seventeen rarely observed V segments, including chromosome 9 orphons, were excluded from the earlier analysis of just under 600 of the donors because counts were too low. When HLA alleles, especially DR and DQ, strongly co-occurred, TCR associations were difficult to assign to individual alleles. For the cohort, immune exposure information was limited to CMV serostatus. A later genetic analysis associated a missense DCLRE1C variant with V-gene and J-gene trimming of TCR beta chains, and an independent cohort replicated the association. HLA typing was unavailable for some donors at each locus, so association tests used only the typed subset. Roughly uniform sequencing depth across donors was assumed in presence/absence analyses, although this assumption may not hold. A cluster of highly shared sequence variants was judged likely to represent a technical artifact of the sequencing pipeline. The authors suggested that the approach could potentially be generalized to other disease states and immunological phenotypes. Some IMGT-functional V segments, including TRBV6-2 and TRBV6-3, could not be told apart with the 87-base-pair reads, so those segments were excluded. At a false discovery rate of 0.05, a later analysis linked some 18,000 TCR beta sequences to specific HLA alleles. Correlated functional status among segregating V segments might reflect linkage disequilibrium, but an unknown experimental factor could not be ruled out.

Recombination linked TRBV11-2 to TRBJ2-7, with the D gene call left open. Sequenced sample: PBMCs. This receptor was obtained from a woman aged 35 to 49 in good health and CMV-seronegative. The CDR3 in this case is CASSYNYEQYF. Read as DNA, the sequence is TGTGCCAGCAGCTACAACTACGAGCAGTACTTC.